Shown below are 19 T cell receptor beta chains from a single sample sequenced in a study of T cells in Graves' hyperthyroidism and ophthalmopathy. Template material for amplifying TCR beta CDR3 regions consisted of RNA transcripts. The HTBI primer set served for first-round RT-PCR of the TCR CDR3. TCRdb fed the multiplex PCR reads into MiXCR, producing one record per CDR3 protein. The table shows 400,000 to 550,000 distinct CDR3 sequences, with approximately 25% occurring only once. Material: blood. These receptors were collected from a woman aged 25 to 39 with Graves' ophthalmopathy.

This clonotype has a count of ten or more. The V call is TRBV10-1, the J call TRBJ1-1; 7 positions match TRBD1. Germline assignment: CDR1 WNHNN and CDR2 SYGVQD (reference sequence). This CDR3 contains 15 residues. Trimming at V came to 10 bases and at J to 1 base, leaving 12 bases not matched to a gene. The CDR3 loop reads CANLSGGLRNTEAFF. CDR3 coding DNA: TGCGCCAACCTCTCAGGGGGGCTGAGGAACACTGAAGCTTTCTTT.

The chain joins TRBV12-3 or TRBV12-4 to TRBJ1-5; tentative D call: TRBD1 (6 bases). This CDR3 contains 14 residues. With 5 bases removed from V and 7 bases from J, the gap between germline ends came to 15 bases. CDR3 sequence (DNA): TGTGCCAGCAGTCCTCCTCCCGGGACACAGCCCCAGCATTTT. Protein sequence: CASSPPPGTQPQHF.

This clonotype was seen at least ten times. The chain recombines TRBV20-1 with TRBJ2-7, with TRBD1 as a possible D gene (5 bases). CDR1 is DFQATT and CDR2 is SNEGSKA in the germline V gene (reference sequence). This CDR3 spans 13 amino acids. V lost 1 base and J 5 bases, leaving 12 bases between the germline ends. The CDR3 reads CSARVGVRDEQYF. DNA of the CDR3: TGCAGTGCTAGAGTCGGCGTCAGGGACGAGCAGTACTTC.

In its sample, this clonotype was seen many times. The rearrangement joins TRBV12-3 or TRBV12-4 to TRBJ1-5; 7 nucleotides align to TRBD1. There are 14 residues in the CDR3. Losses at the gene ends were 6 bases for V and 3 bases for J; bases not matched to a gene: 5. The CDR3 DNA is TGTGCCAGCAGACGACAGGGCCCCAATCAGCCCCAGCATTTT. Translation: CASRRQGPNQPQHF.

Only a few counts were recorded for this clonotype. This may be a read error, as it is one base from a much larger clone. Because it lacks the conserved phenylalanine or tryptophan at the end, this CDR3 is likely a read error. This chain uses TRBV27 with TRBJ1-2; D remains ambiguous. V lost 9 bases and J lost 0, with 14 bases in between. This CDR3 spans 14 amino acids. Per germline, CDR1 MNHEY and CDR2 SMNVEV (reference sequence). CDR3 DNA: TGTGCCAGTTGGACCGGGTCCGCTAACTATGGCTACACCTTA. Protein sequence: CASWTGSANYGYTL.

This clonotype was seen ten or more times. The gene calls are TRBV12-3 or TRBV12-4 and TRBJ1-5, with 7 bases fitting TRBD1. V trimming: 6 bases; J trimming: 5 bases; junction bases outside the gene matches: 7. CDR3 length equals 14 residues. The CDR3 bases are TGTGCCAGCAGCAAGGGGGCTCTCTATCAGCCCCAGCATTTT. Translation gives CASSKGALYQPQHF.

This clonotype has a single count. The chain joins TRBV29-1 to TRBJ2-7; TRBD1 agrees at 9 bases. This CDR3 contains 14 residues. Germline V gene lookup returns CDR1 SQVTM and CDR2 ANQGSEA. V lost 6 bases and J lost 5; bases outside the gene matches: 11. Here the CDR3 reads CSVKNPGQGHEQYF. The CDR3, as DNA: TGCAGCGTCAAAAACCCGGGACAGGGCCACGAGCAGTACTTC.

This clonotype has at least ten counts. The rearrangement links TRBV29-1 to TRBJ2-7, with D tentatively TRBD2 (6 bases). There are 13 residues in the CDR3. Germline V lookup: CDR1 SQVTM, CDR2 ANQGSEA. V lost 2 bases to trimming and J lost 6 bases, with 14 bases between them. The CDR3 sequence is CSVEQGLGSEQYF. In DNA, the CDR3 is TGCAGCGTTGAACAAGGCCTCGGGAGCGAGCAGTACTTC.

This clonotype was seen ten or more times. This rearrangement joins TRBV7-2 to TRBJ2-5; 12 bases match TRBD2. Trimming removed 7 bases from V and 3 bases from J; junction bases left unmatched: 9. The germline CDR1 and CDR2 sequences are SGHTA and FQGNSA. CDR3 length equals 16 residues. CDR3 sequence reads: CASTLDRLAGEETQYF. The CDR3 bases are TGTGCCAGCACCCTCGACCGACTAGCGGGGGAAGAGACCCAGTACTTC.

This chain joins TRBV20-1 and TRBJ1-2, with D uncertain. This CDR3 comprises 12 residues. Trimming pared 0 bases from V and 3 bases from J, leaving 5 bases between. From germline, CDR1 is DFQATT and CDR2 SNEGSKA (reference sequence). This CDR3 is CSAREWDYGYTF. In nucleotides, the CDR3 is TGCAGTGCTAGAGAGTGGGACTATGGCTACACCTTC.

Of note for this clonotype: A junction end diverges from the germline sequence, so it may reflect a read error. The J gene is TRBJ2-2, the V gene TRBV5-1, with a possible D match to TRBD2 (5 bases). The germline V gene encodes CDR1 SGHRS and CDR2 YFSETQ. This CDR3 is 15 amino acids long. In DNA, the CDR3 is TGCGCCAGCACCGCAGGCGCGGAGAACACCGGGGAGCTGTGTTTT. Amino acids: CASTAGAENTGELCF.

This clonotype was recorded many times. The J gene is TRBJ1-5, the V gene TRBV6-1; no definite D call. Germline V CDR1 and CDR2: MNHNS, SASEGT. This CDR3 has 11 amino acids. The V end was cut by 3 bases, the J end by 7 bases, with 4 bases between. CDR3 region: CASSDEQPQHF. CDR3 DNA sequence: TGTGCCAGCAGTGATGAACAGCCCCAGCATTTT.

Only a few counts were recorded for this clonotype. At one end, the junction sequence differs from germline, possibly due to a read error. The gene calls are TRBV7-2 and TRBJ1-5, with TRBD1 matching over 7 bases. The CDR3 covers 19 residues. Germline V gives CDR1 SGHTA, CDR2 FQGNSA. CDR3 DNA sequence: TGTGCCAGCAGCTTACCGTCCCCGCTGGCAGGGGGTAGCAATCAGCCCCCGCATTTT. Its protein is CASSLPSPLAGGSNQPPHF.

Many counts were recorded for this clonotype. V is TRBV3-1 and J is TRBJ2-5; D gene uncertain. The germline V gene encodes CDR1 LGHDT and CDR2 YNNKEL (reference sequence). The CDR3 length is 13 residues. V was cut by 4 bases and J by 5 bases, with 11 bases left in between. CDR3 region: CASSPLLSETQYF. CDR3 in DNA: TGTGCCAGCAGCCCCTTACTGTCGGAGACCCAGTACTTC.

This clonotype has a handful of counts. CDR3 in amino acids: CASSLVTERETQYF. The CDR3 DNA is TGTGCCAGCAGCTTAGTTACAGAAAGAGAGACCCAGTACTTC. The V and J genes are TRBV7-9 and TRBJ2-5; no clear D. The CDR3 totals 14 residues. Germline V gene lookup returns CDR1 SEHNR and CDR2 FQNEAQ (reference sequence). The germline V and J ends were trimmed by 1 base and 4 bases, with 10 bases remaining between them.

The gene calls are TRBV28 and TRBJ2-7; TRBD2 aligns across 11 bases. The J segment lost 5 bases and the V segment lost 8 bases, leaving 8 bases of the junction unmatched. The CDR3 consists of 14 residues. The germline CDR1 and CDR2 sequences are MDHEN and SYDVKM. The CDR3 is CASGKLAGVNEQYF. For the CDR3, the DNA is TGTGCCAGCGGGAAACTAGCGGGAGTCAACGAGCAGTACTTC.

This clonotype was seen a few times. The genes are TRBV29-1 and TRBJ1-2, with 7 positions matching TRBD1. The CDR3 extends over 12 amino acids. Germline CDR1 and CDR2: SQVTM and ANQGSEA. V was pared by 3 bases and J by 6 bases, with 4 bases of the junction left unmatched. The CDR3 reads CSVDEQGNGYTF. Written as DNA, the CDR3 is TGCAGCGTTGATGAACAGGGGAATGGCTACACCTTC. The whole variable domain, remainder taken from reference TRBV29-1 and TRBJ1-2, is SAVISQKPSRDICQRGTSLTIQCQVDSQVTMMFWYRQQPGQSLTLIATANQGSEATYESGFVIDKFPISRPNLTFSTLTVSNMSPEDSSIYLCSVDEQGNGYTFGSGTRLTVV.

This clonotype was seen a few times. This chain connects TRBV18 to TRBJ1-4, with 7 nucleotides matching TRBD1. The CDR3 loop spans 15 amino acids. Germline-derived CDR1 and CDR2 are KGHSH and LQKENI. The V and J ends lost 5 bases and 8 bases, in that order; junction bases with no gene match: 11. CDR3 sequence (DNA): TGTGCCAGCTCATCTACCGACAGGGTTGGCGAAAAACTGTTTTTT. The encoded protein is CASSSTDRVGEKLFF.

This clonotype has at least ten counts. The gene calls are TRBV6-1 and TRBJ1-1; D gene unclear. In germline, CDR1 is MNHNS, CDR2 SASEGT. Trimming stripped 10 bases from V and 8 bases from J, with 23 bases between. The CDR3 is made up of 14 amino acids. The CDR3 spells CATSRPSTSLEAFF. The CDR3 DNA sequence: TGTGCCACCTCGAGACCGTCCACATCCCTGGAAGCTTTCTTT.